The entry that follows covers one T cell receptor (beta chain) sequence. What antigen it recognizes has not been identified. One base away there is no much larger clone; base qualities are not given. The time point label on this specimen signifies: pretreatment peripheral blood. A total of approximately 27 patients with locally advanced or metastatic urothelial carcinoma, treated at Memorial Sloan Kettering on a trial protocol, made up the cohort. Peripheral blood mononuclear cells were collected pretreatment and during treatment, with between 1 and 8 total time points per patient. The Qiagen DNeasy Blood extraction kit was used to purify genomic DNA from total PBMCs and tumor samples. Collected pretreatment and during treatment, PBMCs were isolated and stored as previously described. The cysteine opens and the phenylalanine closes a CDR3 of 15 amino acids. Of all the DNA, just the CDR3 is kept, 45 bases in frame from base 1. The CDR1 and CDR2 encoded by the germline V gene are LGHNA and YSLEER. After removal of 0 bases from V and 4 bases from J, the junction retains 2 bases not matched to a gene.

This record belongs to a study of PD-L1 blockade in urothelial cancer (dated by TCRdb to about 2017). The study in broad terms: Every patient began therapy in about 2014 and was given atezolizumab 1,200 mg intravenously every 3 weeks. About 85% of the roughly 29 patients were males with bladder-origin urothelial cancer, and 18 of 29 reported a prior smoking history. Patients had an ECOG performance status of 0 or 1 and had received between 0 and 3 prior chemotherapy regimens. Blood samples were analyzed at two time points: 3 weeks after treatment start (second dose) and 6 weeks after treatment start. Blood samples yielded a median of about 150,000 T cells and more than 75,000 unique TCRs, with median clonality approximately 0.08. The study was an exploratory multi-omic analysis of somatic, immune and clinical correlates of response to PD-L1 blockade with atezolizumab in urothelial cancer. Pretreatment tumor samples, along with matched peripheral blood serially collected before and after atezolizumab treatment, were subjected to TCR sequencing. Durable clinical benefit meant progression-free survival longer than 6 months, and TCR features were also tested against progression-free and overall survival. Whole exome sequencing and RNA sequencing of pretreatment tumors were performed alongside TCR sequencing in the same patients. Roughly ten patients achieved durable clinical benefit and 15 to 20 did not. Some 30 patients had pretreatment blood TCR-seq, about 24 had at least one posttreatment blood collection, and about 24 had tumor TCR-seq. Broad study findings and their caveats: Because the sample size was small (n ≈ 30) and many of the analyses were exploratory, the results are meant to be hypothesis-generating. Improved progression-free and overall survival was associated with having pretreatment peripheral blood TCR clonality below the median. Among patients with durable benefit, tumor-associated TCR clones showed greater expansion in peripheral blood 3 weeks after treatment started (n ≈ 21, p = 0.022).

Synthetic TCR analog templates were spiked into each PCR so that absolute template abundance could be estimated from read counts. Using the immunoSEQ assay, TCRbeta CDR3 regions were amplified from genomic DNA with bias-controlled V and J gene primers. Sequencing of rearranged TCRbeta segments was done at approximately 20X coverage. The study's processing was this. Clustering was used to correct sequencing errors, and CDR3s were annotated against IMGT so that V, D and J genes could be assigned. Downstream analyses used only productive TCRbeta rearrangements, leaving out any out-of-frame or stop-codon sequences. Clonality was calculated as one minus the Shannon entropy normalized by the log of the number of unique productive sequences. Clones differing between time points or between blood and tumor were identified using Fisher's exact test with Benjamini-Hochberg correction, with an adjusted p below 0.01 applied as the threshold. Here the immuneACCESS table is served through TCRdb, limited to in-frame sequences with V and J called. Missing clones are a known gap in these copies; in checked studies unresolved V genes cover under half, and the rest lacks a known reason. That table furnishes V, J and clone size, whereas the DNA furnished D and trimming. The sample table lists almost 50,000 clones, about 86% of them with a count of one. The ten largest clones capture roughly 2.9% of the sample.

The TCR was taken from a man in his sixties or seventies with urothelial cancer. The chain employs TRBV4-3 and TRBJ2-5; 10 middle bases align to TRBD1. The material was PBMCs, obtained around atezolizumab (anti-PD-L1) treatment. The CDR3 amino acid sequence is: CASSQDGTGAETQYF. In nucleotide form, the sequence is TGCGCCAGCAGCCAAGATGGGACAGGGGCAGAGACCCAGTACTTC.